The 25 T cell receptor beta chains listed next were all sequenced from one sample in a study of T cells after yellow fever vaccination. TCRdb processed the 5' RACE reads anew with MiXCR; each CDR3 protein has one entry. This table has approximately 600,000 distinct CDR3 sequences, roughly an eighth appearing once. The specimen was PBMCs, collected on the day of the yellow fever booster vaccination. These receptors came from a young man who received the YFV17D yellow fever vaccine.

CDR3 nucleotides: TGCAGTGCTCCTAGCGGCGCGGGCACAGATACGCAGTATTTT. Translating it yields CSAPSGAGTDTQYF. V usage is TRBV20-1 and J usage is TRBJ2-3; TRBD2 matches 7 bases. Losses at the gene ends were 5 bases for V and 1 base for J; bases not matched to a gene: 6. The CDR3 is made up of 14 amino acids. CDR1 DFQATT and CDR2 SNEGSKA come from the germline V gene (reference sequence).

This clonotype occurred a few times. Here the CDR3 DNA reads TGCAGTGCTAGAGATCGGCGGGAAGCCAAAAACATTCAGTACTTC. Its protein is CSARDRREAKNIQYF. The V and J genes are TRBV20-1 and TRBJ2-4, with a weak D call TRBD2 (6 bases). Between the trimmed V and J ends, which lost 0 bases and 0 bases, there was a span of 9 bases. The germline V gene has CDR1 DFQATT and CDR2 SNEGSKA (reference sequence). The CDR3 contains 15 residues.

This clonotype was found many times. This sequence joins TRBV29-1 and TRBJ2-7; 7 nucleotides line up with TRBD1. The CDR3 is made up of 11 amino acids. Germline assignment: CDR1 SQVTM and CDR2 ANQGSEA. With V trimmed by 5 bases and J by 3 bases, 1 base remained unmatched. The CDR3 region has the DNA TGCAGCGTTCGGGACAGCTACGAGCAGTACTTC. Translation gives CSVRDSYEQYF.

This clonotype was picked up many times. This rearrangement joins TRBV20-1 to TRBJ1-6; D perhaps matches TRBD1 (5 bases). This CDR3 has 14 amino acids. Trimming took off 7 bases at V and 4 bases at J, with 14 bases between the two ends. Germline CDR1 is DFQATT and CDR2 is SNEGSKA (reference sequence). This chain's CDR3 is CSVPGTGYNSPLHF. Here the CDR3 DNA reads TGCAGTGTTCCAGGGACGGGATATAATTCACCCCTCCACTTT.

This CDR3 is CASEGETEAFF. CDR3 bases: TGTGCCAGCGAAGGGGAAACTGAAGCTTTCTTT. The genes are TRBV5-5 and TRBJ1-1; weak D call: TRBD1 (5 bases). Germline V gene lookup returns CDR1 SGHKS and CDR2 YYEKEE (reference sequence). This CDR3 has 11 amino acids. Between the trimmed V and J ends, which lost 7 bases and 5 bases, there was a span of 9 bases.

The chain employs TRBV7-9 and TRBJ2-6; D unresolved. The CDR3 has 16 residues. Germline-derived CDR1 and CDR2 are SEHNR and FQNEAQ (reference sequence). Trimming stripped 5 bases from V and 0 bases from J, with 11 bases between. The CDR3 DNA reads TGTGCCAGCAGCGCCCACCTTAACTCTGGGGCCAACGTCCTGACTTTC. It is translated as CASSAHLNSGANVLTF.

This clonotype was observed a handful of times. The gene calls are TRBV14 and TRBJ2-2, with a possible D match to TRBD1 (6 bases). V lost 2 bases to trimming and J lost 6 bases, with 16 bases between them. The CDR3 contains 16 residues. Per germline, CDR1 SGHDN and CDR2 FVKESK. In nucleotides, the CDR3 is TGTGCCAGCAGCCAACGACCGACAGGAGTACCCGGGGAGCTGTTTTTT. Amino acids: CASSQRPTGVPGELFF.

V usage is TRBV7-3 and J usage is TRBJ1-4; D unclear. The CDR3 loop spans 14 amino acids. CDR1 SGHTA and CDR2 FQGTGA come from the germline V gene. Trimming left V 10 bases short and J 8 bases short, with 20 bases between. The CDR3 DNA reads TGTGCCAAAAAATCGCAGACCTCTGAGGAAAAACTGTTTTTT. Translation gives CAKKSQTSEEKLFF.

This clonotype was counted only a few times. The V and J genes are TRBV29-1 and TRBJ1-1; no firm D call. CDR3 length: 13 residues. Germline loops: CDR1 SQVTM, CDR2 ANQGSEA. With 5 bases removed from V and 6 bases from J, the gap between germline ends came to 16 bases. CDR3 region: CSVMGSNSPEAFF. The DNA of the CDR3 is TGCAGCGTTATGGGCAGTAACTCGCCTGAAGCTTTCTTT.

The V gene is TRBV15, the J gene TRBJ2-5; tentative D call: TRBD2 (5 bases). V gave up 4 bases and J gave up 4 bases, with 16 bases separating them. The germline V gene has CDR1 LNHNV and CDR2 YYDKDF (reference sequence). The CDR3 consists of 15 residues. The CDR3 sequence is CATSIMRAEAETQYF. The CDR3 region has the DNA TGTGCCACCAGCATTATGCGGGCCGAGGCAGAGACCCAGTACTTC.

In its sample, this clonotype was seen a few times. The rearrangement uses TRBV29-1 and TRBJ2-7; TRBD1 matches 8 bases. This CDR3 region has 13 residues. Germline V CDR1 and CDR2: SQVTM, ANQGSEA. The trim removed 6 bases at V and 1 base at J, leaving 5 bases unmatched. As DNA, the CDR3 is TGCAGCGTGGGACAGGACCCGTCCTACGAGCAGTACTTC. It yields the protein CSVGQDPSYEQYF.

Remarks on this clonotype: At one end, the junction sequence differs from germline, possibly due to a read error. V gene TRBV3-1 combines with J gene TRBJ2-7; unclear D gene. Germline CDR1 LGHDT, CDR2 YNNKEL (reference sequence). The CDR3 has 16 residues. CDR3 residues: CASSQRLAVSSSEQYF. In nucleotides, the CDR3 is TGTGCCAGCAGCCAAAGGTTAGCAGTGTCTTCCTCCGAGCAGTACTTC.

Only a few counts were recorded for this clonotype. The genes are TRBV6-2 or TRBV6-3 and TRBJ2-2, with D tentatively TRBD2 (5 bases). The CDR3 extends over 15 amino acids. CDR1 and CDR2 from the germline V gene are MNHEY and SVGEGT. The V gene lost 2 bases and the J gene lost 4 bases, with 11 bases spanning the gap. The CDR3 DNA follows: TGTGCCAGCAGTTACATCTCCGGGATCACCGGGGAGCTGTTTTTT. Translating it yields CASSYISGITGELFF.

This clonotype was seen more than once but under ten times. The chain combines TRBV20-1 with TRBJ1-4, with 9 nucleotides matching TRBD1. J gave up 7 bases and V 0 bases, and 12 bases lay outside the gene matches. Germline lookup yields CDR1 DFQATT and CDR2 SNEGSKA (reference sequence). This CDR3 is built from 17 residues. The CDR3 is CSARELQGATGGEKLFF. The CDR3 DNA reads TGCAGTGCTAGAGAGTTACAGGGGGCGACGGGAGGTGAAAAACTGTTTTTT.

Ten or more counts support this clonotype. The chain joins TRBV5-1 to TRBJ2-3; D is uncertain. Germline V gene lookup returns CDR1 SGHRS and CDR2 YFSETQ. The V end was cut by 1 base, the J end by 3 bases, with 12 bases between. The CDR3 is 15 amino acids. The CDR3 reads CASSLTPLTTDTQYF. The CDR3 region has the DNA TGCGCCAGCAGCTTGACCCCCCTTACGACAGATACGCAGTATTTT.

The chain joins TRBV7-8 to TRBJ2-3; D ambiguous. Looked up from germline, CDR1 is SGHVS and CDR2 is FQNEAQ. The CDR3 is made up of 15 amino acids. Trimming took 3 bases from V and 2 from J, leaving 12 bases between them. The CDR3 bases are TGTGCCAGCAGCTTTCTAGGTAGTGACACAGATACGCAGTATTTT. Protein sequence: CASSFLGSDTDTQYF. The full variable domain, completed using reference TRBV7-8 and TRBJ2-3, is GAGVSQSPRYKVAKRGQDVALRCDPISGHVSLFWYQQALGQGPEFLTYFQNEAQLDKSGLPSDRFFAERPEGSVSTLKIQRTQQEDSAVYLCASSFLGSDTDTQYFGPGTRLTVL.

This clonotype was counted only a few times. The chain carries TRBV19 and TRBJ1-2; 7 bases fit TRBD1. There are 13 residues in the CDR3. Looked up from germline, CDR1 is LNHDA and CDR2 is SQIVND (reference sequence). With V trimmed by 4 bases and J by 5 bases, 4 bases remained unmatched. The CDR3 is CASSTGQLYGYTF. DNA of the CDR3: TGTGCCAGTAGTACGGGACAGCTGTATGGCTACACCTTC.

This rearrangement joins TRBV7-2 to TRBJ2-1, with D unclear. V was trimmed by 2 bases and J by 7 bases, leaving 12 bases between them. Per the germline V gene, CDR1 is SGHTA and CDR2 is FQGNSA. The CDR3 sequence is 14 residues long. This chain's CDR3 is CASSLMSPENEQFF. The CDR3 region has the DNA TGTGCCAGCAGCTTAATGTCCCCTGAGAATGAGCAGTTCTTC.

The V and J genes are TRBV20-1 and TRBJ1-1; D unclear. The V gene lost 2 bases and the J gene lost 0 bases, with 4 bases spanning the gap. The CDR3 extends over 12 amino acids. Germline values: CDR1 DFQATT, CDR2 SNEGSKA (reference sequence). Here the CDR3 DNA reads TGCAGTGCTAGATTCATGAACACTGAAGCTTTCTTT. This encodes CSARFMNTEAFF.

This sequence joins TRBV5-1 and TRBJ2-6, with D unclear. CDR3 length: 20 residues. The germline V gene has CDR1 SGHRS and CDR2 YFSETQ. V lost 4 bases, J lost 4 bases, and 27 bases lay in between. The CDR3 sequence: CASSPETKGFSLAGANVLTF. The CDR3 coding sequence is TGCGCCAGCAGCCCGGAAACGAAGGGATTTTCCCTCGCCGGGGCCAACGTCCTGACTTTC.

Regarding this clonotype: Since a much larger clone is just one base distant, this may be a read error. V and J are TRBV12-3 or TRBV12-4 and TRBJ2-1; unclear D gene. This CDR3 contains 12 residues. The CDR3 loop reads CASSFSLDEQSF. The CDR3 coding sequence is TGTGCCAGCAGTTTCAGTCTGGATGAGCAGTCCTTC.

This clonotype appeared a few times. The chain employs TRBV6-5 and TRBJ2-4, with 11 bases matching TRBD1. With 5 bases clipped from V and 10 bases from J, the junction kept 10 bases outside the gene matches. CDR3 size: 15 residues. Germline V gene data show CDR1 as MNHEY and CDR2 as SVGAGI. This CDR3 is CASSNLGQGAVIQYF. In DNA form, the CDR3 reads TGTGCCAGCAGTAATCTCGGACAGGGGGCTGTAATTCAGTACTTC.

This clonotype was seen more than once but under ten times. CDR3 amino acids: CASGGRAGELFF. CDR3 DNA sequence: TGTGCCAGCGGCGGGCGGGCCGGGGAGCTGTTTTTT. The J gene is TRBJ2-2, the V gene TRBV7-2; tentatively, D is TRBD2 (5 bases). CDR3 length: 12 residues. V lost 8 bases to trimming and J lost 6 bases, with 10 bases between them. Per germline, CDR1 SGHTA and CDR2 FQGNSA.

This clonotype was recorded a few times. The chain recombines TRBV20-1 with TRBJ2-1; D is perhaps TRBD2 (5 bases). Per germline, CDR1 DFQATT and CDR2 SNEGSKA (reference sequence). The length of the CDR3 is 14 residues. The germline V and J ends were trimmed by 3 bases and 5 bases, with 14 bases remaining between them. The CDR3 is CSARSGSANNEQFF. The CDR3 DNA reads TGCAGTGCTAGGTCGGGAAGCGCGAACAATGAGCAGTTCTTC.

This clonotype was detected a few times. The gene calls are TRBV7-2 and TRBJ2-7; 11 positions agree with TRBD1. CDR1 and CDR2 (germline): SGHTA, FQGNSA. This CDR3 has 15 amino acids. Trimming took 1 base from V and 7 from J; bases not matched to a gene: 6. The CDR3 sequence is CASSLGGTGGGEQYF. CDR3 bases: TGTGCCAGCAGCTTAGGAGGGACAGGGGGTGGTGAGCAGTACTTC. Full variable domain (outside the CDR3, taken from reference TRBV7-2 and TRBJ2-7): GAGVSQSPSNKVTEKGKDVELRCDPISGHTALYWYRQSLGQGLEFLIYFQGNSAPDKSGLPSDRFSAERTGGSVSTLTIQRTQQEDSAVYLCASSLGGTGGGEQYFGPGTRLTVT.